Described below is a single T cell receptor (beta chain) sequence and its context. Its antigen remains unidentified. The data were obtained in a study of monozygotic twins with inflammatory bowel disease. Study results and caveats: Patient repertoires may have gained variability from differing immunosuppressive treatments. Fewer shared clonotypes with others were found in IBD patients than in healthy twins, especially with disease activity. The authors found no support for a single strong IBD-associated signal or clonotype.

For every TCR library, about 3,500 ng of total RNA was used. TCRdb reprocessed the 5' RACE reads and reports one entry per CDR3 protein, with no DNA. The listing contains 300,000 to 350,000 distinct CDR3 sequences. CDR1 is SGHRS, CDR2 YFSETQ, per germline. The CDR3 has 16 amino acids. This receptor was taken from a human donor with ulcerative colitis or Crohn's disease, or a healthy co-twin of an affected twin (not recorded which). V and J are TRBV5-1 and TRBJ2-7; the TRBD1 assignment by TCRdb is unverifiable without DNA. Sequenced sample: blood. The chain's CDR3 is CASSAPGGASLYEQYF.